This is a list of T cell receptor beta chains from one sample in a study of blood T cell repertoires in COVID-19. Clones were read by immunoSEQ multiplex PCR, and TCRdb kept only the in-frame ones, dropping some. This sample yields 55,000 to 70,000 clones, of which 60% to 85% are seen a single time; roughly 5% belongs to the top ten. The specimen was peripheral blood. The receptors originated from a human donor in a cohort sampled during active COVID-19. The CDR3 runs from the conserved cysteine through the conserved F or W.

v_call	cdr3_length	j_call	cdr3_aa
TRBV7-8	15	TRBJ2-7	CASMRQGALSYEQYF
TRBV19	13	TRBJ2-3	CASKPRVTDTQYF
TRBV18	15	TRBJ1-2	CASSPDAGRGYGYTF
TRBV10-1	14	TRBJ2-7	CATSPGTSGYEQYF
TRBV3-1/TRBV3-2	14	TRBJ2-7	CASSSWTGAYEQYF
TRBV9	16	TRBJ2-7	CASSVVTSGLTYEQYF
TRBV4-3	16	TRBJ1-1	CASSYGFLTSNTEAFF
TRBV5-6	14	TRBJ2-7	CASSLGGSSYEQYF
TRBV21-1	15	TRBJ2-7	CASSKPGAKDYEQYF
TRBV7-2	14	TRBJ1-1	CASTLLGPRTEAFF
TRBV19	14	TRBJ1-2	CATSRDKANYGYTF
TRBV28	17	TRBJ2-1	CASSLYLSGRANNEQFF
TRBV5-1	15	TRBJ2-7	CASSGRLAGMYEQYF